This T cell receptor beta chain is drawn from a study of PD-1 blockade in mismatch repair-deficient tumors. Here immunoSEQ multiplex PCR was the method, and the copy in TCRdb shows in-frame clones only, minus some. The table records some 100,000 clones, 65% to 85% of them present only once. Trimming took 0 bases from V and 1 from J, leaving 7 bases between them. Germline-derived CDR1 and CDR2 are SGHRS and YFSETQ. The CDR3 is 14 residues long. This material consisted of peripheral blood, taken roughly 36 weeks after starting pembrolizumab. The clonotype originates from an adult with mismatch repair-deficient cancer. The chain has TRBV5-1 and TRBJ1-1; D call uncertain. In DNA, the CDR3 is TGCGCCAGCAGCTTGGCCGGAGAGAACACTGAAGCTTTCTTT. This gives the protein CASSLAGENTEAFF. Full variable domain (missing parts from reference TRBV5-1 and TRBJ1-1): KAGVTQTPRYLIKTRGQQVTLSCSPISGHRSVSWYQQTPGQGLQFLFEYFSETQRNKGNFPGRFSGRQFSNSRSEMNVSTLELGDSALYLCASSLAGENTEAFFGQGTRLTVV.